The 15 T cell receptor beta chains below all came from one sample that was sequenced in a study of type 1 and type 2 diabetes patients. The PCR template was genomic DNA. A primer set of 30 forward and 13 reverse primers amplified the CDR3. TCRdb reprocessed the multiplex PCR reads with MiXCR, giving one entry per CDR3 protein. Here the sample spans some 250,000 distinct CDR3 sequences, approximately 50% being singletons. Sequencing input: peripheral blood mononuclear cells (PBMCs). These receptor sequences come from a young man with type 2 diabetes.

The CDR3 DNA reads TGTGCCTGGAGTGTAGTCGGCCAGCAGTACTTC. This gives the protein CAWSVVGQQYF. V is TRBV30 and J is TRBJ2-7; unclear D gene. The CDR3 has 11 amino acids. The germline V gene has CDR1 GTSNPN and CDR2 SVGIG (reference sequence). V was shortened by 0 bases and J by 8 bases, with 8 bases between the two germline ends.

V is TRBV30 and J is TRBJ1-6, with D perhaps matching TRBD1 (6 bases). The CDR3 extends over 15 amino acids. Germline V gene data show CDR1 as GTSNPN and CDR2 as SVGIG (reference sequence). The germline V and J ends were trimmed by 3 bases and 0 bases, with 9 bases remaining between them. DNA for the CDR3: TGTGCCTGGAGGGCGGACAGCTCCTATAATTCACCCCTCCACTTT. This codes for CAWRADSSYNSPLHF.

Comment on this clonotype: A much larger clone is a single base away; this may be a read error. This rearrangement joins TRBV2 to TRBJ2-7, with D possibly being TRBD2 (6 bases). The CDR3 spans 15 residues. The germline gives CDR1 SNHLY, CDR2 FYNNEI. CDR3 DNA: TGTGCCAGCAGGCCAGGCGGGGCCCGCTCCTACGAGCGGTACTTC. It is translated as CASRPGGARSYERYF.

This clonotype was recorded a few times. The chain employs TRBV15 and TRBJ2-2; 8 bases are shared with TRBD1. V lost 7 bases and J lost 0; bases outside the gene matches: 10. The germline V gene encodes CDR1 LNHNV and CDR2 YYDKDF (reference sequence). The CDR3 is 17 residues long. Here the CDR3 DNA reads TGTGCCACCAAAAGCCCCGGGACAGGAACGAACACCGGGGAGCTGTTTTTT. It codes for CATKSPGTGTNTGELFF. Variable domain in full (rest from reference TRBV15 and TRBJ2-2): DAMVIQNPRYQVTQFGKPVTLSCSQTLNHNVMYWYQQKSSQAPKLLFHYYDKDFNNEADTPDNFQSRRPNTSFCFLDIRSPGLGDTAMYLCATKSPGTGTNTGELFFGEGSRLTVL.

This clonotype came up a few times. This chain connects TRBV19 to TRBJ2-7; 7 bases are a match to TRBD1. This CDR3 region has 14 residues. Germline CDR1 is LNHDA and CDR2 is SQIVND (reference sequence). The V segment lost 4 bases and the J segment 2 bases; nucleotides outside the gene matches: 5. The CDR3 region has the DNA TGTGCCAGTAGTACCCCGGGACAGACCTACGAGCAGTACTTC. Its translation is CASSTPGQTYEQYF. Supplemented by reference TRBV19 and TRBJ2-7, the full variable domain reads DGGITQSPKYLFRKEGQNVTLSCEQNLNHDAMYWYRQDPGQGLRLIYYSQIVNDFQKGDIAEGYSVSREKKESFPLTVTSAQKNPTAFYLCASSTPGQTYEQYFGPGTRLTVT.

This clonotype came up a few times. The rearrangement joins TRBV29-1 to TRBJ1-1, with 7 bases fitting TRBD1. Germline V CDR1 and CDR2: SQVTM, ANQGSEA. Trimming at V came to 6 bases and at J to 10 bases, leaving 8 bases not matched to a gene. The CDR3 length is 11 residues. The CDR3 sequence: CSVDRVVRAFF. The CDR3 DNA is TGCAGCGTAGACAGGGTTGTGAGAGCTTTCTTT.

The chain combines TRBV7-8 with TRBJ2-6, with D possibly matching TRBD2 (6 bases). The CDR3 has 16 residues. Germline CDR1 and CDR2: SGHVS and FQNEAQ. The V end was cut by 4 bases, the J end by 2 bases, with 12 bases between. CDR3 nucleotides: TGTGCCAGCAGCTCGGCGGCGGGGACTGGGGCCAACGTCCTGACTTTC. This encodes CASSSAAGTGANVLTF.

V usage is TRBV7-9 and J usage is TRBJ2-7; D is perhaps TRBD1 or TRBD2 (7 bases each). This CDR3 region has 14 residues. The germline V and J ends were trimmed by 1 base and 5 bases, with 12 bases remaining between them. Per the germline V gene, CDR1 is SEHNR and CDR2 is FQNEAQ (reference sequence). CDR3 protein: CASSLVPGGDEQYF. The CDR3 DNA reads TGTGCCAGCAGCTTAGTCCCAGGGGGGGACGAGCAGTACTTC.

The chain carries TRBV2 and TRBJ2-1; 9 nucleotides match TRBD2. V dropped 5 bases and J dropped 10; count of bases not matched to a gene: 15. Germline CDR1 reads SNHLY; CDR2 reads FYNNEI. The CDR3 has 16 amino acids. The CDR3 coding sequence is TGTGCCAGCAGTATCGCCGGGACTAGCAACAGAAAGGAGCAGTTCTTC. Amino acids: CASSIAGTSNRKEQFF.

DNA for the CDR3: TGTGCCAGCAGTTTATCTTCGCCGCCGAACACTGAAGCTTTCTTT. Translation gives CASSLSSPPNTEAFF. The chain uses TRBV28 and TRBJ1-1; no clear D. V lost 1 base, J lost 1 base, and 10 bases lay in between. The germline CDR1 and CDR2 sequences are MDHEN and SYDVKM. CDR3 length: 15 residues.

The chain employs TRBV10-2 and TRBJ2-1; TRBD2 agrees at 16 bases. J lost 0 bases, V lost 6 bases, and 2 bases had no gene match. The CDR3 is 17 residues long. CDR1 is WSHSY and CDR2 is SAAADI in the germline V gene. The CDR3 region has the DNA TGCGCCAGCAGCGGGACTAGCGGGAGGGTCTCCTACAATGAGCAGTTCTTC. It codes for CASSGTSGRVSYNEQFF.

This clonotype was detected a few times. The rearrangement joins TRBV6-1 to TRBJ1-6; no clear D. The CDR3 has 12 residues. Trimming stripped 1 base from V and 11 bases from J, with 6 bases between. Per germline, CDR1 MNHNS and CDR2 SASEGT. The CDR3 bases are TGTGCCAGCAGTGAAGGAAGAGCACCCCTCCACTTT. It yields the protein CASSEGRAPLHF.

The V and J genes are TRBV29-1 and TRBJ1-1; D uncertain. Trimming cost V 7 bases and J 4 bases, with 13 bases left between them. CDR1 SQVTM and CDR2 ANQGSEA come from the germline V gene. This CDR3 spans 12 amino acids. The DNA of the CDR3 is TGCAGCGGGGCTCGGGCGGTCACTGAAGCTTTCTTT. Translated: CSGARAVTEAFF.

The chain is built from TRBV6-1 and TRBJ2-7; D ambiguous. The germline V and J ends were trimmed by 6 bases and 8 bases, with 17 bases remaining between them. There are 13 residues in the CDR3. Germline assignment: CDR1 MNHNS and CDR2 SASEGT. The DNA for the CDR3 is TGTGCCAGCAGGGTACCGGTTTATGAGCAGCAGTACTTC. This gives the protein CASRVPVYEQQYF.

For this clonotype: One junction end disagrees with the germline gene, perhaps due to a read error. The CDR3 protein is CATSGSGQPQHF. The CDR3 nucleotides read TGTGCCACCAGCGGTTCGGGACAGCCCCAGCATTTT. The chain uses TRBV5-1 and TRBJ1-5; the D is unclear. In germline, CDR1 is SGHRS, CDR2 YFSETQ. The CDR3 covers 12 residues.